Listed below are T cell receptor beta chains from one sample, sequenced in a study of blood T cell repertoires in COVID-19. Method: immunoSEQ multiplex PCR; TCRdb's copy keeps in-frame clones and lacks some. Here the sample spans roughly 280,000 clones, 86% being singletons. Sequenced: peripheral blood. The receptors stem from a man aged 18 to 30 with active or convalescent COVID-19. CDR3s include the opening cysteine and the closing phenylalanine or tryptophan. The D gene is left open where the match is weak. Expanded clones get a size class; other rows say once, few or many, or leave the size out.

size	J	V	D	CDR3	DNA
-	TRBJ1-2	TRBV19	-	CASSIQINYGYTF	TGTGCCAGTAGTATCCAGATTAACTATGGCTACACCTTC
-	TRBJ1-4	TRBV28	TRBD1	CASRQTGINEKLFF	TGTGCCAGCAGGCAGACAGGGATAAATGAAAAACTGTTTTTT
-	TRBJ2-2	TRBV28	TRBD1	CASSPGQGATGELFF	TGTGCCAGCAGCCCGGGACAGGGGGCGACCGGGGAGCTGTTTTTT
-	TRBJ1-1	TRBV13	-	CASSLTWGTPNTEAFF	TGTGCCAGCAGCTTAACCTGGGGCACCCCGAACACTGAAGCTTTCTTT
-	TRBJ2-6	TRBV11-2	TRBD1	CASSRDRVSLSSGANVLTF	TGTGCCAGCAGCCGGGACAGGGTTTCTTTGAGCTCTGGGGCCAACGTCCTGACTTTC
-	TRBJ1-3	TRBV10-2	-	CASSPEGGNTIYF	TGCGCCAGCAGTCCAGAGGGTGGAAACACCATATATTTT
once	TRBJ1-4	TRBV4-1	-	CASSQEAGDRSRKLFF	TGCGCCAGCAGCCAAGAGGCGGGGGACCGCTCCCGAAAACTGTTTTTT
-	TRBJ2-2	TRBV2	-	CASSEVGGTGELFF	TGTGCCAGCAGTGAAGTAGGAGGCACCGGGGAGCTGTTTTTT
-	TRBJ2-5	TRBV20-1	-	CSASSVNQETQYF	TGCAGTGCTAGTAGCGTCAACCAAGAGACCCAGTACTTC
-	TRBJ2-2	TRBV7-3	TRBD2	CASSLMSGGNTGELFF	TGTGCCAGCAGCTTAATGAGCGGGGGGAACACCGGGGAGCTGTTTTTT
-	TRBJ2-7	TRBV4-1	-	CASSSGNSYEQYF	TGCGCCAGCAGCTCCGGGAACTCCTACGAGCAGTACTTC
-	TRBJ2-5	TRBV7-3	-	CASSPGQGGVAQETQYF	TGTGCCAGCAGCCCAGGACAGGGAGGGGTGGCACAAGAGACCCAGTACTTC
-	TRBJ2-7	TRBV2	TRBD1	CATKPGTGNYEQYF	TGTGCCACGAAACCCGGGACAGGGAACTACGAGCAGTACTTC
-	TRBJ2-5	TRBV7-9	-	CASSLGPRRLPRGETQYF	TGTGCCAGCAGCTTAGGTCCCCGGAGACTACCCCGTGGTGAGACCCAGTACTTC
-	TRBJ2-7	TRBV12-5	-	CASGLVPPKVAESSYEQYF	TGTGCTAGTGGTTTGGTACCGCCCAAAGTAGCGGAGAGCTCCTACGAGCAGTACTTC
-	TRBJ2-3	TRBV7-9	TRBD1	CASSLKRQGASTDTQYF	TGTGCCAGCAGCCTCAAGCGACAGGGGGCCTCCACAGATACGCAGTATTTT
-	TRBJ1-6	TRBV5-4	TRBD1	CASSLWTGSSYNSPLHF	TGTGCCAGCAGCTTGTGGACAGGGAGCTCCTATAATTCACCCCTCCACTTT
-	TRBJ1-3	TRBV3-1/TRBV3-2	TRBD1	CASSHRDRGGNTIYF	TGTGCCAGCAGCCACCGGGACAGGGGTGGAAACACCATATATTTT
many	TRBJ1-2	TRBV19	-	CASSVGVLYGYTF	TGTGCCAGTAGCGTCGGGGTACTCTATGGCTACACCTTC
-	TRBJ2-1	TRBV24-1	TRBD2	CATSGTSGLYNEQFF	TGTGCCACCAGTGGGACTAGCGGACTCTACAATGAGCAGTTCTTC
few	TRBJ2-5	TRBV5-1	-	CASSSGTGLKETQYF	TGCGCCAGCAGCTCAGGGACGGGACTGAAAGAGACCCAGTACTTC
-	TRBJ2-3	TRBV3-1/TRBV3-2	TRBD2	CASSQDLLRGSTDTQYF	TGTGCCAGCAGCCAAGATTTATTGCGGGGGAGCACAGATACGCAGTATTTT
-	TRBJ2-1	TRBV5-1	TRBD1	CASSATGFHYVNNEQFF	TGCGCCAGCAGCGCGACAGGGTTCCATTACGTTAACAATGAGCAGTTCTTC
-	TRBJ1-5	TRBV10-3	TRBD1	CAISEGDRDDQPQHF	TGTGCCATCAGTGAAGGGGACAGGGATGATCAGCCCCAGCATTTT
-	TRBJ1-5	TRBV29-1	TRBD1	CSVRQGPDQPQHF	TGCAGCGTCAGACAGGGTCCGGATCAGCCCCAGCATTTT
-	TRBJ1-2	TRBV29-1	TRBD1	CSVIGTEGGYTF	TGCAGCGTTATCGGGACAGAGGGAGGCTACACCTTC
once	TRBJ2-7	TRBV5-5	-	CASSQGYEQYF	TGTGCCAGCAGTCAGGGCTACGAGCAGTACTTC
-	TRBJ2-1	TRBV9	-	CASSAPQGIWSYNEQFF	TGTGCCAGCAGCGCGCCCCAGGGAATTTGGTCCTACAATGAGCAGTTCTTC
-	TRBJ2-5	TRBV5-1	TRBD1	CASSPTTGGETQYF	TGCGCCAGCAGCCCGACGACAGGGGGAGAGACCCAGTACTTC